Described below is a single T cell receptor (beta chain) sequence and its context. Sample-barcoded 5' priming and a J-beta primer mix drove a second PCR of 7 to 11 cycles. TCRdb reanalysed the 5' RACE reads using MiXCR and keeps one entry per CDR3 protein. This table has 750,000 or so distinct CDR3 sequences, 25% appearing once. The data were taken from a study of blood T cells in healthy people across ages. The same specimen was also included in a second study, on T cells of mothers and their children.

This TCR derives from a boy aged 5-17 years in good health. The sequenced sample consisted of blood.

CDR3 sequence (DNA): TGCAGCGTTGCACTCCGGTACACCGGGGAGCTGTTTTTT. This codes for CSVALRYTGELFF. This chain links TRBV29-1 with TRBJ2-2; D not certain. This CDR3 comprises 13 residues. The V and J ends lost 4 bases and 3 bases respectively, with 9 bases between them. Looked up from germline, CDR1 is SQVTM and CDR2 is ANQGSEA.